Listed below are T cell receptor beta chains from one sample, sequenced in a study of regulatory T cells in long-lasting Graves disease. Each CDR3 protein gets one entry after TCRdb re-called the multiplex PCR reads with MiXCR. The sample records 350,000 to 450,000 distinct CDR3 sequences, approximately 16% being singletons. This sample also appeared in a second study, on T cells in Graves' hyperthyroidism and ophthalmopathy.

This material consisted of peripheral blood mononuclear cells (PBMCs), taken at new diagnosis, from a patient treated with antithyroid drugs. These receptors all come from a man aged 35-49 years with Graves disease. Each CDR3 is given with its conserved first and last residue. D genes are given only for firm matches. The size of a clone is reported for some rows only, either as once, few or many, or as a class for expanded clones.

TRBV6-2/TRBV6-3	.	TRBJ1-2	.	CASSSRDSNYGYTF	TGTGCCAGCAGTTCCAGGGATTCAAACTATGGCTACACCTTC
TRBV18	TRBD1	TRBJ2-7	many	CASSPSRQGYEQYF	TGTGCCAGCTCACCTAGTCGACAGGGCTACGAGCAGTACTTC
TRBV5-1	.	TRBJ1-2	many	CASRRDGGAEGYTF	TGCGCCAGCCGAAGGGACGGGGGCGCGGAAGGCTACACCTTC
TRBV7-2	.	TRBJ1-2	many	CASSLEVSNYGYTF	TGTGCCAGCAGCTTAGAAGTCTCTAACTATGGCTACACCTTC
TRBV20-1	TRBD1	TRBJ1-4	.	CSARRGQTFEKLFF	TGCAGTGCTAGAAGGGGGCAAACCTTTGAAAAACTGTTTTTT
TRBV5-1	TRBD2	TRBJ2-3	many	CASSLTGTSGDTQYF	TGCGCCAGCAGCTTGACCGGGACTAGCGGTGATACGCAGTATTTT
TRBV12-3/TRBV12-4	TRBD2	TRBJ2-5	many	CASSRGLAEKETQYF	TGTGCCAGCAGCCGAGGACTAGCGGAAAAAGAGACCCAGTACTTC
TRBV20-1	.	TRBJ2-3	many	CSARPGTTDTQYF	TGCAGTGCTAGACCCGGGACCACAGATACGCAGTATTTT
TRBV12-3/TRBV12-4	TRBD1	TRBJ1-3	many	CASSFGGQVATRGNTIYF	TGTGCCAGCAGTTTTGGGGGACAGGTGGCCACACGAGGAAACACCATATATTTT
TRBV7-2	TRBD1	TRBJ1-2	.	CASSFSGTGAYGYTF	TGTGCCAGCAGCTTTTCCGGGACAGGGGCCTATGGCTACACCTTC
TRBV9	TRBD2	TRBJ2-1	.	CASSVAGSSGGGPGEQFF	TGTGCCAGCAGCGTAGCAGGGTCTAGCGGGGGGGGCCCCGGTGAGCAGTTCTTC
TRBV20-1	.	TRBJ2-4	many	CSAGSAATAKNIQYF	TGCAGTGCTGGTTCGGCAGCAACAGCCAAAAACATTCAGTACTTC
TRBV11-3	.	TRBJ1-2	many	CASSVAVLYGYTF	TGTGCCAGCAGCGTAGCGGTCCTATATGGCTACACCTTC
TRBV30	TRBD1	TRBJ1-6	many	CAWSVEGGWNSPLHF	TGTGCCTGGAGTGTGGAAGGGGGCTGGAATTCACCCCTCCACTTT
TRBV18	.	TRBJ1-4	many	CASSPSGTPTYNEKLFF	TGTGCCAGCTCACCAAGTGGGACACCGACTTACAATGAAAAACTGTTTTTT
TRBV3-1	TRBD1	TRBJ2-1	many	CASSHPGGQESYNEQFF	TGTGCCAGCAGCCACCCCGGGGGACAGGAATCCTACAATGAGCAGTTCTTC
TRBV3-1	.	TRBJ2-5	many	CASSQVPPGETQYF	TGTGCCAGCAGCCAAGTCCCCCCGGGGGAGACCCAGTACTTC
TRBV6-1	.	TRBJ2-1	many	CASNKPGDNEQFF	TGTGCCAGCAATAAACCAGGGGACAATGAGCAGTTCTTC
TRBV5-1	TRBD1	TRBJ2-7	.	CASSLRQGDVSSYEQYF	TGCGCCAGCAGCTTGCGACAGGGGGATGTCTCCTCCTACGAGCAGTACTTC
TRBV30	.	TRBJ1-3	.	CAWDSSGNTIYF	TGTGCCTGGGACAGCTCTGGAAACACCATATATTTT
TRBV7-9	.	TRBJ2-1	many	CASSAPFPLSDNEQFF	TGTGCCAGCAGCGCGCCTTTCCCCCTATCCGACAATGAGCAGTTCTTC
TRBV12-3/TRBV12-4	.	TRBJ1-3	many	CASIPRGSSGNTIYF	TGTGCCAGCATCCCGCGCGGGAGCTCTGGAAACACCATATATTTT
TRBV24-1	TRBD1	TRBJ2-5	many	CATSDPTGEETQYF	TGTGCCACCAGTGACCCAACAGGGGAAGAGACCCAGTACTTC
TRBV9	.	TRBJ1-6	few	CASSVGFSSPLHF	TGTGCCAGCAGCGTTGGGTTCAGTTCACCCCTCCACTTT
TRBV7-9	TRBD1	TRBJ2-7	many	CASSRAGTGGLGEQYF	TGTGCCAGCAGCCGGGCGGGGACAGGGGGCTTAGGCGAGCAGTACTTC
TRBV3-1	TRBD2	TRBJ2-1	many	CASSQGTSGGANEQFF	TGTGCCAGCAGCCAGGGGACTAGCGGGGGGGCCAATGAGCAGTTCTTC
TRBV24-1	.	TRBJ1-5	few	CATSDARGSQPQHF	TGTGCCACCAGTGATGCCCGGGGTTCCCAGCCCCAGCATTTT
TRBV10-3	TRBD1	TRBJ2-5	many	CAISELGQDLGTQYF	TGTGCCATCAGTGAGTTGGGACAGGACCTCGGGACCCAGTACTTC
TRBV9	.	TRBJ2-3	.	CASSVGGGGDTQYF	TGTGCCAGCAGCGTAGGAGGAGGGGGCGATACGCAGTATTTT
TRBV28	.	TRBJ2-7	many	CASLTTGRSPYEQYF	TGTGCCAGCCTCACCACGGGGCGGTCCCCCTACGAGCAGTACTTC
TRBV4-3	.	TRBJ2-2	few	CASSRRVANGANGELFF	TGCGCCAGCAGCCGACGCGTGGCCAACGGGGCGAACGGGGAGCTGTTTTTT
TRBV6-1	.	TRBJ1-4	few	CASSGQDNEKLFF	TGTGCCAGCAGTGGGCAGGATAATGAAAAACTGTTTTTT
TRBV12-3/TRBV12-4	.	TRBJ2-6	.	CASRPAMGANVLTF	TGTGCCAGCAGGCCGGCTATGGGGGCCAACGTCCTGACTTTC
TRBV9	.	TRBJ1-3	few	CASSVVAGNTIYF	TGTGCCAGCAGCGTAGTAGCCGGAAACACCATATATTTT
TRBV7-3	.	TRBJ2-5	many	CASRDSTGRRETQYF	TGTGCCAGCAGAGATTCGACAGGGAGGAGGGAGACCCAGTACTTC
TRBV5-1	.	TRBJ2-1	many	CASSLVSGDYEQFF	TGCGCCAGCAGCTTGGTATCGGGGGACTATGAGCAGTTCTTC
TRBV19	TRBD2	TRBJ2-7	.	CASSRWTSGYEQYF	TGTGCCAGTAGTAGATGGACTAGCGGCTACGAGCAGTACTTC
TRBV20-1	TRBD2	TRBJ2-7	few	CSADSGGAYYEQYF	TGCAGTGCGGATAGCGGGGGGGCCTACTACGAGCAGTACTTC
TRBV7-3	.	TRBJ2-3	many	CASSLMGGGTDTQYF	TGTGCCAGCAGCTTAATGGGGGGCGGCACAGATACGCAGTATTTT
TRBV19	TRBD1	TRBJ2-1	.	CAISHPGQEYNEQFF	TGTGCCATTTCCCATCCGGGACAGGAGTACAATGAGCAGTTCTTC
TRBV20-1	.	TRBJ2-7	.	CSARFGPYEQYF	TGCAGTGCTAGATTCGGTCCTTACGAGCAGTACTTC
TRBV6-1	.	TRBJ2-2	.	CASSPDAGELFF	TGTGCCAGCAGTCCCGACGCCGGGGAGCTGTTTTTT
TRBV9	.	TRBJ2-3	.	CASSVDTTDTQYF	TGTGCCAGCAGCGTAGATACTACAGATACGCAGTATTTT
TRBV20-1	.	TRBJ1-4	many	CSAPNRFNEKLFF	TGCAGTGCCCCGAACAGATTTAATGAAAAACTGTTTTTT
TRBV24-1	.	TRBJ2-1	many	CATSDLKWGGLDSTYNEQFF	TGTGCCACCAGTGATTTGAAGTGGGGCGGGTTGGACAGTACATACAATGAGCAGTTCTTC
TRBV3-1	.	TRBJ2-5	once	CASSQVRPGEPPQYF	TGTGCCAGCAGCCAAGTTAGGCCGGGGGAACCCCCTCAGTACTTC
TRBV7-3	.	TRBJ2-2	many	CASSPGHPGELFF	TGTGCCAGCAGCCCCGGACATCCCGGGGAGCTGTTTTTT
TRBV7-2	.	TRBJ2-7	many	CASSPRRWSFGEQYF	TGTGCCAGCAGCCCTAGACGGTGGAGTTTCGGGGAGCAGTACTTC
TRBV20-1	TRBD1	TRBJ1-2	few	CSGRAEGQGARGYTF	TGCAGTGGCCGCGCTGAGGGACAGGGCGCTCGGGGCTACACCTTC
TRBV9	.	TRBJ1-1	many	CASSPRGSYTEAFF	TGTGCCAGCAGCCCGAGAGGTTCTTACACTGAAGCTTTCTTT
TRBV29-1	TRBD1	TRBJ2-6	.	CSPQARQGEVNSKFISGANVLTF	TGCAGCCCCCAGGCGAGACAGGGGGAGGTTAACTCAAAATTTATTTCTGGGGCCAACGTCCTGACTTTC
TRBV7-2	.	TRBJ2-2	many	CASDSLRGQINTGELFF	TGTGCCAGCGACTCTCTCAGGGGACAAATAAACACCGGGGAGCTGTTTTTT
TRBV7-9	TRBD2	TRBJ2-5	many	CASSSITSGRAETQYF	TGTGCCAGCAGCTCAATTACTAGCGGGCGGGCAGAGACCCAGTACTTC
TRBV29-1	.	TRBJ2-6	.	CSVGSGDGANVLTF	TGCAGCGTTGGATCCGGGGACGGGGCCAACGTCCTGACTTTC
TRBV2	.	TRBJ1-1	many	CASTVEVATEAFF	TGTGCCAGCACCGTAGAGGTTGCCACTGAAGCTTTCTTT
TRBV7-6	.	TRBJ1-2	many	CASSLATGWDGYTF	TGTGCCAGCAGCTTGGCTACAGGGTGGGATGGCTACACCTTC
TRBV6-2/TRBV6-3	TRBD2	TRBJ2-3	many	CASSILAGGGDTQYF	TGTGCCAGCAGTATACTAGCGGGGGGTGGTGATACGCAGTATTTT
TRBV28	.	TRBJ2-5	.	CASSYRQRETQYF	TGTGCCAGCAGTTACCGACAGAGGGAGACCCAGTACTTC
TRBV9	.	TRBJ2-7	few	CASSARDSAGEQYF	TGTGCCAGCAGCGCCCGGGACTCCGCGGGGGAGCAGTACTTC
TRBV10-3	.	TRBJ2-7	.	CAISPAGAMWEQYF	TGTGCCATCAGCCCCGCGGGGGCGATGTGGGAGCAGTACTTC